In this sample, the clone carrying this T cell receptor (beta chain) turned up many times. CDR3 length equals 14 residues. V dropped 5 bases and J dropped 4 bases, with 15 bases sitting between them. Germline CDR1 is DFQATT and CDR2 is SNEGSKA (reference sequence). TCRdb passed the RT-PCR reads through MiXCR, listing each CDR3 protein once. The sample shows about 700,000 distinct CDR3 sequences, approximately 15% of them seen only once. The chain combines TRBV20-1 with TRBJ1-3; D is perhaps TRBD1 (5 bases). Sequencing input: memory CD4+ T cells from blood. The sequence derives from a female donor in good health, serving as a healthy control. For the CDR3, the DNA is TGCAGTGCTTTAAATACAGGCGGCGGAAACACCATATATTTT. Protein product: CSALNTGGGNTIYF.